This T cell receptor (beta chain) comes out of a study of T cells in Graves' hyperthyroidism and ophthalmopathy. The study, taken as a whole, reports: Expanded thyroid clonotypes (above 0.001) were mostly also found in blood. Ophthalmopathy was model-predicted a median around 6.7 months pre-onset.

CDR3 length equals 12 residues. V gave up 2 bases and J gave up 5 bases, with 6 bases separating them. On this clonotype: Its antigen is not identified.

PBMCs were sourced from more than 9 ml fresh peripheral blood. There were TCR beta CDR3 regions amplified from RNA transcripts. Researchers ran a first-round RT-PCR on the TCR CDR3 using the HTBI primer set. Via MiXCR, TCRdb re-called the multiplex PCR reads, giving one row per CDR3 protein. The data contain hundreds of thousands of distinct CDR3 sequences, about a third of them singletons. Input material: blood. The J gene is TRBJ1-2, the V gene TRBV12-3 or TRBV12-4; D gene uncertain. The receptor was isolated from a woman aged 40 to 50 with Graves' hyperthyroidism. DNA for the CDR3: TGTGCCAGCAGTTTATTACCTTATGGCTACACCTTC. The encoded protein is CASSLLPYGYTF.